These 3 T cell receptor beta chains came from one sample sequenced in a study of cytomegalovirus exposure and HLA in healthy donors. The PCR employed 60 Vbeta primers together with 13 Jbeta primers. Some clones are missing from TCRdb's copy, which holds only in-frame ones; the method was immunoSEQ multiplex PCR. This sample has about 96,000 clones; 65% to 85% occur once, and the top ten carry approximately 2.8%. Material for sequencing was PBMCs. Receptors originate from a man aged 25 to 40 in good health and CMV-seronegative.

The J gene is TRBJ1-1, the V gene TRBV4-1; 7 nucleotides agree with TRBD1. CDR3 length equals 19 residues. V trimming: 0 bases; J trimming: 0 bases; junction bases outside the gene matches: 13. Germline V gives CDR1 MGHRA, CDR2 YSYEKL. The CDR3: CASSQDPGTALGMNTEAFF. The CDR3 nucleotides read TGCGCCAGCAGCCAAGACCCCGGGACAGCCCTAGGGATGAACACTGAAGCTTTCTTT.

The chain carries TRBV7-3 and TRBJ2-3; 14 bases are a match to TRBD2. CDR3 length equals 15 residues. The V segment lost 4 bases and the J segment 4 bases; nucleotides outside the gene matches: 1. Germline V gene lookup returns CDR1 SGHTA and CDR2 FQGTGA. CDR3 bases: TGTGCCAGCAGCTCGACTAGCGGGGGGGCAGATACGCAGTATTTT. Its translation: CASSSTSGGADTQYF. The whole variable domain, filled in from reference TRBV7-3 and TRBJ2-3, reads GAGVSQTPSNKVTEKGKYVELRCDPISGHTALYWYRQSLGQGPEFLIYFQGTGAADDSGLPNDRFFAVRPEGSVSTLKIQRTERGDSAVYLCASSSTSGGADTQYFGPGTRLTVL.

The CDR3 spells CASSLSGIRNTEAFF. CDR3 DNA sequence: TGTGCCAGCAGCTTATCGGGGATCAGGAACACTGAAGCTTTCTTT. The chain is built from TRBV7-3 and TRBJ1-1; D not certain. Trimming removed 2 bases at V and 1 base at J, with 11 bases between. The CDR3 is made up of 15 amino acids. CDR1 SGHTA and CDR2 FQGTGA come from the germline V gene. The variable domain in full, with the rest retrieved from reference TRBV7-3 and TRBJ1-1, is GAGVSQTPSNKVTEKGKYVELRCDPISGHTALYWYRQSLGQGPEFLIYFQGTGAADDSGLPNDRFFAVRPEGSVSTLKIQRTERGDSAVYLCASSLSGIRNTEAFFGQGTRLTVV.